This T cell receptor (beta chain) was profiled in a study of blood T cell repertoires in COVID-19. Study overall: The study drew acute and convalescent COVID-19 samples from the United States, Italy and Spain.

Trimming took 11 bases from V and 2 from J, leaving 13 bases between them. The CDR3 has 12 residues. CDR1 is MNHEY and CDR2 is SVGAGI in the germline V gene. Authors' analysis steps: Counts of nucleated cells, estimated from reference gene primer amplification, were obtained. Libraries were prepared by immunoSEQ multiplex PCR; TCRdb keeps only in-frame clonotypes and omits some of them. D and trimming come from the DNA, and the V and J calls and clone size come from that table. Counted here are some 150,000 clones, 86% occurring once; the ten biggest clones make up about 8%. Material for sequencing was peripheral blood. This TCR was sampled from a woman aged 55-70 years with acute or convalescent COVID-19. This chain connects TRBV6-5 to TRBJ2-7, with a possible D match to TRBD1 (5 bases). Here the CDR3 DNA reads TGTGCCGCCAGTAGGGGCCCCTACGAGCAGTACTTC. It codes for CAASRGPYEQYF.